This T cell receptor beta chain was found in a study of T cells in Graves' hyperthyroidism and ophthalmopathy. At the level of the study: Peripheral blood was secured at the point of initial diagnosis, before any treatment.

Study-wide results and caveats: The blood repertoire included most of the expanded thyroid clonotypes above 0.001.

A few counts support this clonotype. The antigen remains undetermined. Trimming left V 5 bases short and J 7 bases short, with 23 bases between. This CDR3 is built from 16 residues. Germline values: CDR1 SEHNR, CDR2 FQNEAQ (reference sequence). Amplified TCR beta CDR3 regions derived from RNA transcripts. First-round RT-PCR targeting the TCR CDR3 was performed with the HTBI primer set. Each CDR3 protein gets one entry after TCRdb re-called the multiplex PCR reads with MiXCR. In the table there are some 350,000 distinct CDR3 sequences, approximately 13% of which are singletons. Input material: blood. J is TRBJ1-2 and V is TRBV7-9, with a possible D match to TRBD1 (6 bases). The sequence came from a middle-aged woman with Graves' ophthalmopathy. The CDR3 DNA sequence: TGTGCCAGCAGCCTGAATCAAAATCAGGGGATGGGTGGCTACACCTTC. Protein: CASSLNQNQGMGGYTF. The whole variable domain, filled in from reference TRBV7-9 and TRBJ1-2, reads DTGVSQNPRHKITKRGQNVTFRCDPISEHNRLYWYRQTLGQGPEFLTYFQNEAQLEKSRLLSDRFSAERPKGSFSTLEIQRTEQGDSAMYLCASSLNQNQGMGGYTFGSGTRLTVV.